In its sample, the clone carrying this TCR beta chain was seen a few times. Its cognate antigen is unknown. Germline CDR1 is SGHTA and CDR2 is FQGNSA. The CDR3 contains 17 residues. The V gene lost 4 bases and the J gene lost 3 bases, with 19 bases spanning the gap. The data belong to a study of cytotoxic CD8 clonotypes in ibrutinib-treated CLL. TCRdb's table, derived via immunoSEQ multiplex PCR, lists solely in-frame clones and lacks some. The sample includes tens of thousands of clones, 90% of them seen just once. General observations from the study: Clonality rose at ibrutinib response and fell back toward baseline at progression. Private clonotypes, not public ones, expanded at ibrutinib response.

Sequences were derived from PBMCs, sampled after 12 months of ibrutinib treatment. The rearrangement joins TRBV7-2 to TRBJ1-5, with a possible D match to TRBD1 (5 bases). This clonotype was obtained from a human donor with chronic lymphocytic leukemia. CDR3 coding DNA: TGTGCCAGCAGCTCTCCGGGCCAGGGCCTTCCCAATCAGCCCCAGCATTTT. It yields the protein CASSSPGQGLPNQPQHF.